The 25 T cell receptor beta chains in this list originate from one sample, sequenced in a study of read filtering for tumor transcriptome and immune sequencing. This library used around 400 ng RNA and molecular barcoded adaptors spanning alpha/delta and beta/gamma chains. One entry per CDR3 protein results from TCRdb running MiXCR on the reads. Counted here are tens of thousands of distinct CDR3 sequences, 20% to 25% occurring once; the ten biggest clones make up 15% to 20%. Sequenced material: a population of CD138-negative cells sorted from bone marrow. These receptors all stem from a donor over 35 with multiple myeloma.

This clonotype occurred many times. The J gene is TRBJ2-7, the V gene TRBV14; 7 nucleotides line up with TRBD2. J was trimmed by 3 bases and V by 4 bases; bases with no gene match: 9. The CDR3 contains 15 residues. The germline V gene encodes CDR1 SGHDN and CDR2 FVKESK. The CDR3 loop is CASSPGAGALYEQYF. The CDR3 coding sequence is TGTGCCAGCAGCCCTGGCGCGGGAGCACTCTACGAGCAGTACTTC.

On this clonotype: A single base is all that separates this from a far larger clone, so a read error is likely. As the CDR3 is not closed by the conserved phenylalanine or tryptophan, this likely results from a read error. This chain uses TRBV11-1 with TRBJ2-2, with D unresolved. V was pared by 1 base and J by 8 bases, with 8 bases between. The CDR3 extends over 13 amino acids. The germline V gene encodes CDR1 SGHAT and CDR2 FQDESV (reference sequence). The CDR3 nucleotides are TGTGCCAGCAGCTTAGTTGAGTCTGGGGAGCTGTTTTCT. This gives the protein CASSLVESGELFS.

This clonotype was observed at least ten times. The gene calls are TRBV7-2 and TRBJ2-5; D call uncertain. The CDR3 runs to 12 residues. CDR1 SGHTA and CDR2 FQGNSA come from the germline V gene. V lost 1 base and J 7 bases, leaving 7 bases between the germline ends. The CDR3 region is CASSLVRMTQYF. The CDR3 region has the DNA TGTGCCAGCAGCTTAGTCCGTATGACCCAGTACTTC.

This clonotype was recorded at least ten times. The V call is TRBV25-1, the J call TRBJ2-1; 9 positions agree with TRBD2. This CDR3 contains 18 residues. V lost 4 bases and J lost 4; bases outside the gene matches: 14. Germline assignment: CDR1 MGHDK and CDR2 SYGVNS. The CDR3 sequence is CASSGRGSGSMGYNEQFF. The CDR3 DNA sequence: TGTGCCAGCAGTGGGAGGGGTAGCGGGAGTATGGGATACAATGAGCAGTTCTTC.

This clonotype was counted at least ten times. The rearrangement links TRBV5-1 to TRBJ1-1; 8 bases agree with TRBD1. Germline values: CDR1 SGHRS, CDR2 YFSETQ. This CDR3 comprises 18 residues. Germline trimming cut 5 bases from V and 4 bases from J; bases unmatched to any gene: 19. The DNA for the CDR3 is TGCGCCAGCAGTCTAAGATCCGGGACAGGAAGCGGGGGCACTGAAGCTTTCTTT. Translating gives CASSLRSGTGSGGTEAFF.

This clonotype came up many times. This sequence joins TRBV12-3 or TRBV12-4 and TRBJ1-1, with D hard to call. This CDR3 spans 15 amino acids. V was trimmed by 6 bases and J by 2 bases, leaving 16 bases between them. The chain's CDR3 is CASSRLSNANTEAFF. The CDR3 DNA follows: TGTGCCAGCAGCCGGTTGTCCAATGCAAACACTGAAGCTTTCTTT.

This clonotype came up many times. The chain joins TRBV12-3 or TRBV12-4 to TRBJ1-6; D gene ambiguous. V lost 3 bases, J lost 2 bases, and 11 bases lay in between. This CDR3 contains 16 residues. CDR3 DNA: TGTGCCAGCAGTTTGCAAGGACCTCCCTATAATTCACCCCTCCACTTT. Translated: CASSLQGPPYNSPLHF.

This clonotype was seen repeatedly, ten times or more. The V call is TRBV20-1, the J call TRBJ2-7; D is undetermined. V lost 4 bases to trimming and J lost 2 bases, with 21 bases between them. The CDR3 spans 16 residues. The germline gives CDR1 DFQATT, CDR2 SNEGSKA (reference sequence). This CDR3 is CSAIRLNPESAYEQYF. In DNA, the CDR3 is TGCAGTGCTATTAGACTCAACCCAGAGAGCGCCTACGAGCAGTACTTC.

This clonotype was observed at least ten times. A read error is possible here, since a much larger clone lies one base away. As the CDR3 is not closed by the conserved phenylalanine or tryptophan, this likely results from a read error. CDR3 residues: CAWRGLAGVNEQFL. CDR3 nucleotide sequence: TGTGCCTGGAGAGGACTAGCGGGAGTCAATGAGCAGTTCCTC. This chain links TRBV30 with TRBJ2-1, with 13 bases that match TRBD2. Trimming removed 3 bases from V and 6 bases from J; junction bases left unmatched: 2. The V gene's germline CDR1 is GTSNPN and CDR2 SVGIG (reference sequence). The CDR3 is 14 amino acids.

This clonotype was counted at least ten times. In nucleotides, the CDR3 is TGCAGCGGAACCCCAGGGGGAGAGACCCAGTACTTC. Residues: CSGTPGGETQYF. This chain connects TRBV29-1 to TRBJ2-5; 7 bases map to TRBD1. J lost 4 bases, V lost 7 bases, and 6 bases had no gene match. CDR3 length: 12 amino acids. Germline CDR1 and CDR2: SQVTM and ANQGSEA.

At least ten counts were recorded for this clonotype. This rearrangement joins TRBV5-1 to TRBJ2-1; TRBD2 aligns across 7 bases. Germline V CDR1 and CDR2: SGHRS, YFSETQ. The CDR3 has 15 residues. J gave up 0 bases and V 5 bases, and 5 bases lay outside the gene matches. CDR3 in amino acids: CASSIAGSSYNEQFF. In DNA form, the CDR3 reads TGCGCCAGCAGTATAGCGGGCAGCTCCTACAATGAGCAGTTCTTC.

This clonotype has only one observation. This likely traces to a read error, being one base from a far larger clone. V gene TRBV11-2 combines with J gene TRBJ2-7, with no clear D. Between the trimmed V and J ends, which lost 4 bases and 4 bases, there was a span of 8 bases. Germline V gene lookup returns CDR1 SGHAT and CDR2 FQNNGV. The CDR3 is 12 residues long. The CDR3 DNA is TGTGCCAGCAGCTCACCTGAGTACGAGCAGTACTTC. Translated: CASSSPEYEQYF. The whole variable domain, remainder taken from reference TRBV11-2 and TRBJ2-7, is EAGVAQSPRYKIIEKRQSVAFWCNPISGHATLYWYQQILGQGPKLLIQFQNNGVVDDSQLPKDRFSAERLKGVDSTLKIQPAKLEDSAVYLCASSSPEYEQYFGPGTRLTVT.

As for this clonotype: One junction end disagrees with the germline gene, perhaps due to a read error. This chain connects TRBV28 to TRBJ2-2, with 10 bases lining up with TRBD2. CDR1 and CDR2 from the germline V gene are MDHEN and SYDVKM. This CDR3 region has 15 residues. The CDR3 loop is CASRDGLAETGELLF. The CDR3 nucleotides read TGCGCCAGCAGAGATGGACTAGCGGAGACCGGGGAGCTGCTTTTT.

There are many counts of this clonotype. A read error may be the cause here, since a much bigger clone is one base away. Without the conserved terminal phenylalanine or tryptophan, this CDR3 likely stems from a read error. The J gene is TRBJ2-7, the V gene TRBV20-1; 7 bases are a match to TRBD2. CDR1 and CDR2 (germline): DFQATT, SNEGSKA (reference sequence). This CDR3 is 15 amino acids long. Trimming at V came to 3 bases and at J to 2 bases, leaving 10 bases not matched to a gene. CDR3 sequence (DNA): TGCAGTGCTAGGGCCCGCCTAGCGGCCCCCTACGAGCAGTACTAC. Translation: CSARARLAAPYEQYY.

Note on this clonotype: A much larger clone differs from this one at a single base, so this may be a read error. No conserved phenylalanine or tryptophan is present at the end of the CDR3, so a read error is the likely explanation. The CDR3 region is CASSYSPSGTSRTQYL. CDR3 coding DNA: TGTGCCAGCAGTTACTCGCCTAGCGGAACCTCAAGAACCCAGTACCTC. The chain is built from TRBV6-1 and TRBJ2-5; 7 nucleotides agree with TRBD2. V was pared by 5 bases and J by 8 bases, with 17 bases of the junction left unmatched. Germline CDR1 reads MNHNS; CDR2 reads SASEGT. The CDR3 has 16 residues.

This clonotype was counted ten times or more. The chain has TRBV7-3 and TRBJ1-1; D is perhaps TRBD1 (5 bases). V was cut by 5 bases and J by 1 base, with 8 bases left in between. The germline gives CDR1 SGHTA, CDR2 FQGTGA. CDR3 length: 13 amino acids. The CDR3 loop reads CASSVGQNTEAFF. The CDR3, as DNA: TGTGCCAGCAGCGTTGGACAGAACACTGAAGCTTTCTTT.

The table lists this clonotype with a few counts. In nucleotides, the CDR3 is TGTGCCAGCAGAACCAGGGAGGGGACTGAAGCTTTCTTT. Its protein is CASRTREGTEAFF. The rearrangement joins TRBV12-3 or TRBV12-4 to TRBJ1-1; D is perhaps TRBD1 (5 bases). The CDR3 spans 13 residues. V lost 6 bases, J lost 5 bases, and 13 bases lay in between.

The CDR3 loop is CASSQGQGRKFF. The CDR3 DNA reads TGTGCCAGCAGCCAGGGACAGGGACGAAAGTTCTTC. The chain carries TRBV3-1 and TRBJ2-1; 9 positions agree with TRBD1. The ends lost 3 bases at V and 14 bases at J; junction bases unmatched: 5. Germline lookup yields CDR1 LGHDT and CDR2 YNNKEL (reference sequence). This CDR3 has 12 amino acids.

This clonotype showed up many times. V and J are TRBV9 and TRBJ2-6; no clear D. Trimming left V 4 bases short and J 4 bases short, with 6 bases between. Germline V lookup: CDR1 SGDLS, CDR2 YYNGEE. This CDR3 comprises 13 residues. The CDR3 loop is CASSPPGANVLTF. CDR3 DNA sequence: TGTGCCAGCAGCCCGCCGGGGGCCAACGTCCTGACTTTC.

The J gene is TRBJ2-7, the V gene TRBV5-1; D remains ambiguous. Trimming left V 3 bases short and J 2 bases short, with 12 bases between. CDR3 size: 14 residues. Germline values: CDR1 SGHRS, CDR2 YFSETQ. This CDR3 reads CASSSDRQTYEQYF. DNA for the CDR3: TGCGCCAGCAGCTCAGATCGACAAACCTACGAGCAGTACTTC.

With respect to this clonotype: A far bigger clonotype differs at one base, so this is likely a read error. The CDR3 DNA follows: TGTGCCAGCAGCTCCGATCCTAGCGAGCGCTACGAGCAGTTCTTC. Protein sequence: CASSSDPSERYEQFF. This chain connects TRBV11-2 to TRBJ2-7, with a possible D match to TRBD2 (6 bases). The J call may not be correct, given that the DNA end is closer to TRBJ2-1. The CDR3 covers 15 residues. Per the germline V gene, CDR1 is SGHAT and CDR2 is FQNNGV.

Ten or more counts support this clonotype. The rearrangement uses TRBV5-4 and TRBJ2-3; TRBD1 aligns across 7 bases. Germline V gene sequence: CDR1 SGHNT, CDR2 YYREEE (reference sequence). V dropped 4 bases and J dropped 5; count of bases not matched to a gene: 10. The CDR3 is 15 residues long. This chain's CDR3 is CASSRQGLQEDTQYF. The CDR3 DNA sequence: TGTGCCAGCAGCCGACAGGGTTTGCAGGAAGATACGCAGTATTTT.

In this sample, this clonotype turned up many times. The chain combines TRBV7-9 with TRBJ2-1; weak D call: TRBD1 (5 bases). Germline V lookup: CDR1 SEHNR, CDR2 FQNEAQ (reference sequence). V was cut by 5 bases and J by 8 bases, with 7 bases left in between. This CDR3 spans 11 amino acids. The CDR3 here is CASSIGDEQFF. The CDR3 DNA reads TGTGCCAGCAGCATAGGGGATGAGCAGTTCTTC.

This clonotype was recorded at least ten times. The rearrangement joins TRBV27 to TRBJ2-1; 8 nucleotides line up with TRBD2. V shed 5 bases and J 4 bases; nucleotides not matched to a gene: 10. Germline V gene lookup returns CDR1 MNHEY and CDR2 SMNVEV (reference sequence). This CDR3 has 16 amino acids. The CDR3 DNA is TGTGCCAGCAGTCGGTTTCTAGCGGGTGATTACAATGAGCAGTTCTTC. It specifies CASSRFLAGDYNEQFF.

This clonotype occurred many times. The junction departs from germline at one end; a sequencing error may be responsible. The chain is built from TRBV29-1 and TRBJ2-7, with D maybe TRBD2 (5 bases). The CDR3 runs 15 residues. CDR1 SQVTM and CDR2 ANQGSEA come from the germline V gene. CDR3 DNA: TGCAGCGTTGAAGTGACGGCGGGTAGCTCCTACGGGCAGTACTTC. It translates to CSVEVTAGSSYGQYF.